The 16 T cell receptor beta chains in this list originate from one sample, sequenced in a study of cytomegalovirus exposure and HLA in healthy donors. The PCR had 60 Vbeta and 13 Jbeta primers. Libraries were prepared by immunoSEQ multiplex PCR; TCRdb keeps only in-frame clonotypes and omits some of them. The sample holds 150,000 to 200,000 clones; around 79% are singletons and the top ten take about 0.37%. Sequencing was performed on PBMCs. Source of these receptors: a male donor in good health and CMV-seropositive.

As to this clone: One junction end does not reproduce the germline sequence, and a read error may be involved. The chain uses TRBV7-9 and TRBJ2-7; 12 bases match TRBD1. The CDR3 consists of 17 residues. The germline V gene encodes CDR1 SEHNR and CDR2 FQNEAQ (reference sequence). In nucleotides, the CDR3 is TGTTCCAGCAGCCCAGACGGGACAGGGGGCTATCCCTACGAGCAGTACTTC. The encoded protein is CSSSPDGTGGYPYEQYF.

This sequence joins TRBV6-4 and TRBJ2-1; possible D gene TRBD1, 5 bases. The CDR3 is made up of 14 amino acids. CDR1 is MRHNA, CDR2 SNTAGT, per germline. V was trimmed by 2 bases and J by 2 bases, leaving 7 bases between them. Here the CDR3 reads CASSDGAAYNEQFF. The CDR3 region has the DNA TGTGCCAGCAGTGACGGGGCAGCCTACAATGAGCAGTTCTTC.

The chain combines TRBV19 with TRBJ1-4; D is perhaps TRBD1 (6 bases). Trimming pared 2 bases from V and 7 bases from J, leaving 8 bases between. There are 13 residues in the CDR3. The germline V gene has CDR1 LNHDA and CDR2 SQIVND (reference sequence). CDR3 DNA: TGTGCCAGTAGTATACAGGGGATTGAAAAACTGTTTTTT. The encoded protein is CASSIQGIEKLFF.

CDR3 region: CASAPGQGARYEQYF. The CDR3, as DNA: TGCGCCAGCGCTCCGGGACAGGGTGCTCGGTACGAGCAGTACTTC. The V and J genes are TRBV5-1 and TRBJ2-7; 9 bases agree with TRBD1. Germline CDR1 reads SGHRS; CDR2 reads YFSETQ. The CDR3 spans 15 residues. Trimming at V came to 7 bases and at J to 4 bases, leaving 12 bases not matched to a gene. Using reference TRBV5-1 and TRBJ2-7 for the parts outside the CDR3, the full variable domain is KAGVTQTPRYLIKTRGQQVTLSCSPISGHRSVSWYQQTPGQGLQFLFEYFSETQRNKGNFPGRFSGRQFSNSRSEMNVSTLELGDSALYLCASAPGQGARYEQYFGPGTRLTVT.

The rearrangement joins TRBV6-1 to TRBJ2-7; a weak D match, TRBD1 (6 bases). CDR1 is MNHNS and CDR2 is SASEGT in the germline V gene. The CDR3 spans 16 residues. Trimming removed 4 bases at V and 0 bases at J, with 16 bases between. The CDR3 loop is CASSGGGRLSSYEQYF. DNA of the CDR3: TGTGCCAGCAGTGGAGGGGGACGCTTGAGCTCCTACGAGCAGTACTTC.

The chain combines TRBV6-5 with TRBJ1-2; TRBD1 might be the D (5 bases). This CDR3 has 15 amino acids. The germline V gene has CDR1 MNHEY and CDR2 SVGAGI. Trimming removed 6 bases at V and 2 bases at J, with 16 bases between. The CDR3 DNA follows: TGTGCCAGCAGCCCAGGGCCAGAAGTAAACTATGGCTACACCTTC. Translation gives CASSPGPEVNYGYTF.

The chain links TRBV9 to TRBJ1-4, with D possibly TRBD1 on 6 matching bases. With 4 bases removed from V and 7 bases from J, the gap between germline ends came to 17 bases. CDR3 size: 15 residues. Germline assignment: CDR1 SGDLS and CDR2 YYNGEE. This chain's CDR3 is CASSSVGGGGEKLFF. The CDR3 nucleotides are TGTGCCAGCAGCTCAGTCGGAGGGGGGGGTGAAAAACTGTTTTTT.

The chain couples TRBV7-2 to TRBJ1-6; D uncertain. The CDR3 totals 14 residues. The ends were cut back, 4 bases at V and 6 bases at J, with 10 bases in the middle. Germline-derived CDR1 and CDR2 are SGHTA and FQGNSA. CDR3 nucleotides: TGTGCCAGCAGCTATGAGGGCTCTAATTCACCCCTCCACTTT. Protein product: CASSYEGSNSPLHF.

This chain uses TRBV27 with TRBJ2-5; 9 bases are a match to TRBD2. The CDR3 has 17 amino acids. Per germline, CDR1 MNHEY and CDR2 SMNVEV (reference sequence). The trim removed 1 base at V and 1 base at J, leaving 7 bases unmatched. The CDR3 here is CASSLFDPSGVQETQYF. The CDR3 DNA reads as TGTGCCAGCAGTTTATTTGATCCTAGCGGGGTCCAAGAGACCCAGTACTTC.

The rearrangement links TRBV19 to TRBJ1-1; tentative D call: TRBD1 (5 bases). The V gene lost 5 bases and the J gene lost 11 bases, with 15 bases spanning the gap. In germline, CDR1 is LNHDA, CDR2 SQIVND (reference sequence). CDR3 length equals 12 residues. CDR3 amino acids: CASSEGAGAAFF. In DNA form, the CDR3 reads TGTGCCAGTAGTGAAGGGGCTGGGGCGGCTTTCTTT. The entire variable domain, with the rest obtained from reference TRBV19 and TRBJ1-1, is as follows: DGGITQSPKYLFRKEGQNVTLSCEQNLNHDAMYWYRQDPGQGLRLIYYSQIVNDFQKGDIAEGYSVSREKKESFPLTVTSAQKNPTAFYLCASSEGAGAAFFGQGTRLTVV.

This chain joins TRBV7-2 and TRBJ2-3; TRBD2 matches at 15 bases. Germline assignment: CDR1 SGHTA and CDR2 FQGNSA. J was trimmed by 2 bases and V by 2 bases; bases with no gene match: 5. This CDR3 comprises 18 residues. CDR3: CASSLRTSGRAATDTQYF. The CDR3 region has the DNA TGTGCCAGCAGCTTAAGGACTAGCGGGAGGGCCGCCACAGATACGCAGTATTTT.

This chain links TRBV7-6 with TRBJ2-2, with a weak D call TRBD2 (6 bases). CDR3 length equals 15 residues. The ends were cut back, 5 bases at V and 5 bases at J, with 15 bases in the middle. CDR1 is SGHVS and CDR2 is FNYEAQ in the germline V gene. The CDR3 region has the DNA TGTGCCAGCAGCCCCGGGACTCTAGATACCGGGGAGCTGTTTTTT. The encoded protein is CASSPGTLDTGELFF.

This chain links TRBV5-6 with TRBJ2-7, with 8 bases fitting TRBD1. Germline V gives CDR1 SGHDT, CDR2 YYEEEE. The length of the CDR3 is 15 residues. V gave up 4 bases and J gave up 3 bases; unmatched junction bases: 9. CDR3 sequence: CASSPDRGTLYEQYF. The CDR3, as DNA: TGTGCCAGCAGCCCTGACAGGGGCACTCTCTACGAGCAGTACTTC.

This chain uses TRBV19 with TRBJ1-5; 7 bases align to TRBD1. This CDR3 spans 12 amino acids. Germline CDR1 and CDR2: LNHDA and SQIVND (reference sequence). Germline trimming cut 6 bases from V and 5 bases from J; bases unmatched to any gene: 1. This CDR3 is CASRQGYQPQHF. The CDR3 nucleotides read TGTGCCAGTAGACAGGGGTATCAGCCCCAGCATTTT.

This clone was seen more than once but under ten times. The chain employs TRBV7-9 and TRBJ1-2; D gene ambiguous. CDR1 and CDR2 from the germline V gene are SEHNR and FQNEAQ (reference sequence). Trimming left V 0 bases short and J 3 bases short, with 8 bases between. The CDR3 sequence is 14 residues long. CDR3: CASSLASFHYGYTF. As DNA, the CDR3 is TGTGCCAGCAGCTTAGCATCCTTCCACTATGGCTACACCTTC.

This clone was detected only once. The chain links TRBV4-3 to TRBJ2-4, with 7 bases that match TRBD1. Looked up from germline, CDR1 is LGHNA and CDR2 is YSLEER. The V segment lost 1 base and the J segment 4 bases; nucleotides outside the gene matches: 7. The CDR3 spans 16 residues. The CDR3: CASSQGDSLGKNIQYF. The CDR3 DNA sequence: TGCGCCAGCAGCCAAGGGGACAGCCTAGGGAAAAACATTCAGTACTTC.